The T cell receptor (beta chain) described here comes from a study of shared clonotypes between healthy human individuals. Healthy HIV-negative adults with no recent acute infections or vaccinations were recruited as donors. Nashville, Tennessee was home to all donors, each a Caucasian adult. Germline lookup yields CDR1 SGHAT and CDR2 FQNNGV. The V end was cut by 0 bases, the J end by 4 bases, with 13 bases between. The CDR3 extends over 15 amino acids. TCRdb keeps only in-frame clones here, not all; method: immunoSEQ multiplex PCR. The table has approximately 2.4 million clones, 90% to 96% seen once. To note about this clone: Its specificity is unknown.

The study's findings and limits: Enrolling few donors narrowed the genetic and exposure-history diversity that was represented.

The chain is built from TRBV11-2 and TRBJ2-7, with D hard to call. Sequencing was carried out using naive CD4+ T cells sorted from blood. Specified subset: CD45RA+ positively selected. This TCR came from a man aged 18 to 30 in good health. CDR3 protein: CASSLEVWAEYEQYF. The CDR3 DNA reads TGTGCCAGCAGCTTAGAGGTGTGGGCCGAGTACGAGCAGTACTTC.